This T cell receptor beta chain was sequenced for a study of T-cell reconstitution after alpha-beta-depleted transplantation in children. Study results and limitations: Reportedly, only several hundred clones from non-depleted graft cells drove alpha-beta T-cell counts at about two months.

Concerning this clonotype: The antigen is unknown.

Deletions cut 5 bases from V and 0 bases from J, with 14 bases between. CDR1 is SNHLY and CDR2 is FYNNEI in the germline V gene. The CDR3 totals 15 residues. Unique molecular identifiers featured in how the TCRbeta library was prepared. A single record per CDR3 protein comes from TCRdb applying MiXCR to the PCR reads. Here the sample spans some 840,000 distinct CDR3 sequences, roughly 15% being singletons. The V gene is TRBV2, the J gene TRBJ2-7; D possibly matches TRBD1 or TRBD2 (5 bases each). This receptor was identified in a male patient younger than 18 who had a stem cell transplant for acute lymphoblastic leukemia, so the T cells may come from the graft donor. The sequences come from PBMCs, mostly from graft donor cells, collected 360 days after TCRalphabeta/CD19-depleted stem cell transplant. The CDR3 here is CASSPEEGNSYEQYF. The DNA for the CDR3 is TGTGCCAGCAGTCCAGAAGAGGGGAACTCCTACGAGCAGTACTTC. The full variable domain, its missing parts supplied by reference TRBV2 and TRBJ2-7, is EPEVTQTPSHQVTQMGQEVILRCVPISNHLYFYWYRQILGQKVEFLVSFYNNEISEKSEIFDDQFSVERPDGSNFTLKIRSTKLEDSAMYFCASSPEEGNSYEQYFGPGTRLTVT.